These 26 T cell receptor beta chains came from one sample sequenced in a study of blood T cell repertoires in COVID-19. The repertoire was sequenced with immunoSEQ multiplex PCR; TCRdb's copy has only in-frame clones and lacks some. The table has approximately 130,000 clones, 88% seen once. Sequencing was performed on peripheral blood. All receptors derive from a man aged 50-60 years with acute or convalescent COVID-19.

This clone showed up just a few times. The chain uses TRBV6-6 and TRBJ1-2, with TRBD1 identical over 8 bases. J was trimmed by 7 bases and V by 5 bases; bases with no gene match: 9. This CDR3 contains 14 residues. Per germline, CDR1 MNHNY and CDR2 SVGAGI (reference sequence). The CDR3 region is CASSPKTGAAGYTF. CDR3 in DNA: TGTGCCAGCAGTCCGAAGACAGGGGCCGCTGGCTACACCTTC.

Here the CDR3 reads CASSPMQGGSTEAFF. Written as DNA, the CDR3 is TGTGCCAGCAGCCCTATGCAGGGAGGTTCCACTGAAGCTTTCTTT. J is TRBJ1-1 and V is TRBV5-5, with D possibly TRBD1 on 5 matching bases. CDR3 length equals 15 residues. Between the trimmed V and J ends, which lost 4 bases and 4 bases, there was a span of 17 bases. Germline V gene sequence: CDR1 SGHKS, CDR2 YYEKEE (reference sequence).

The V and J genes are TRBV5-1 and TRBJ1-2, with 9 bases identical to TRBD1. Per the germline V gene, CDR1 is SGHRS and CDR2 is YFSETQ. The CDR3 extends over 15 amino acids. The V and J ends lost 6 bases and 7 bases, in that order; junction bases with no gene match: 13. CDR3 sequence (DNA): TGCGCCAGCATACGGGGATGGGGACAGGGATCTGGCTACACCTTC. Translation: CASIRGWGQGSGYTF.

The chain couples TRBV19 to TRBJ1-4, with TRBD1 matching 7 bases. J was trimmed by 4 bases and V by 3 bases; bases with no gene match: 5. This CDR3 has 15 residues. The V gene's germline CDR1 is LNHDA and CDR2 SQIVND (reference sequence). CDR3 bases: TGTGCCAGTAGTATCGGAGGGGGCGTTAATGAAAAACTGTTTTTT. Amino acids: CASSIGGGVNEKLFF.

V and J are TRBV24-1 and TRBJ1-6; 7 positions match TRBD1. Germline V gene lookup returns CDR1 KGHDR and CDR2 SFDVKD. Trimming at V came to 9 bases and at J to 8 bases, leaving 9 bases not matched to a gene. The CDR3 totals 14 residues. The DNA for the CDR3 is TGTGCCACCGGACCTTACAGGGGAGATTCACCCCTCCACTTT. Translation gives CATGPYRGDSPLHF.

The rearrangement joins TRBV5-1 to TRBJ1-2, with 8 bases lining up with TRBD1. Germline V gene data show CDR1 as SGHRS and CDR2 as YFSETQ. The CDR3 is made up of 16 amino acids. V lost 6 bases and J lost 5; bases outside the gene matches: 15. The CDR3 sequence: CASKAQPETGEYGYTF. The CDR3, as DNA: TGCGCCAGCAAAGCCCAACCCGAGACAGGGGAATATGGCTACACCTTC.

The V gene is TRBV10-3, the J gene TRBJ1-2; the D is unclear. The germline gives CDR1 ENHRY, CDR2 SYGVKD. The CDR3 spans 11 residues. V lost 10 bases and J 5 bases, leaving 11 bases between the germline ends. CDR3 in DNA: TGTGCCACGACACAAGCATATGGCTACACCTTC. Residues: CATTQAYGYTF.

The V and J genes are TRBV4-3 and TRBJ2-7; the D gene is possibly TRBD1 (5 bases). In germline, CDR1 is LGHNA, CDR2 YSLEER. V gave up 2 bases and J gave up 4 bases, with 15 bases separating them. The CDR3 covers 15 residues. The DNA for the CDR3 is TGCGCCAGCAGCCAACCTTTTCAGGGTGAGTACGAGCAGTACTTC. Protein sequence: CASSQPFQGEYEQYF.

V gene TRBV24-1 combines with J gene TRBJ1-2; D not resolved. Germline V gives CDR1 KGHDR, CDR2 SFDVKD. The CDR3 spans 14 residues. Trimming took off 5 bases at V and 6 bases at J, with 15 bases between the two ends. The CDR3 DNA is TGTGCCACCAGTGCGGGGTTGGGGTTGGATGGCTACACCTTC. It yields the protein CATSAGLGLDGYTF.

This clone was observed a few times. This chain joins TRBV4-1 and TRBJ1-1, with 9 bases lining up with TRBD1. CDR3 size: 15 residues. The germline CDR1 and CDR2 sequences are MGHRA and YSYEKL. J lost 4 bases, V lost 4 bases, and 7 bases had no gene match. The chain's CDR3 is CASSLSGTGSTEAFF. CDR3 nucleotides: TGCGCCAGCAGCCTTTCCGGGACAGGGAGCACTGAAGCTTTCTTT.

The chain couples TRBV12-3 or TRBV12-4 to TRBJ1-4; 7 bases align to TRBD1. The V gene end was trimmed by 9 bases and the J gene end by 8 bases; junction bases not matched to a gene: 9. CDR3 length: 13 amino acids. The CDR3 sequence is CASQGEPREKLFF. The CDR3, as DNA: TGTGCCAGTCAGGGGGAGCCTAGGGAAAAACTGTTTTTT.

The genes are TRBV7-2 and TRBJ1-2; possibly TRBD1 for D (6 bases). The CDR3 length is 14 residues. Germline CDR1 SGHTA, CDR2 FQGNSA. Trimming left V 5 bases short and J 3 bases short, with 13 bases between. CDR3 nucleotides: TGTGCCAGCAGCGCAATACAGGGTTACTATGGCTACACCTTC. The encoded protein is CASSAIQGYYGYTF.

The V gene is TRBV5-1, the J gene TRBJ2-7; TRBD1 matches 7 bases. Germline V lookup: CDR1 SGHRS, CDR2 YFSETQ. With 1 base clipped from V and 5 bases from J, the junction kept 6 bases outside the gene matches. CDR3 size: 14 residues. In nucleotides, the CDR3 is TGCGCCAGCAGCTTGCGACAGGGTCTGGACGAGCAGTACTTC. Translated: CASSLRQGLDEQYF.

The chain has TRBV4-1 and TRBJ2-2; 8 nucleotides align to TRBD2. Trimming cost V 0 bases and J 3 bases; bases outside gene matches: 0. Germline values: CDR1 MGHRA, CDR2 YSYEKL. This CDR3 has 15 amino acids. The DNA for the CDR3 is TGCGCCAGCAGCCAAGAGACTAGCGACACCGGGGAGCTGTTTTTT. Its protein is CASSQETSDTGELFF.

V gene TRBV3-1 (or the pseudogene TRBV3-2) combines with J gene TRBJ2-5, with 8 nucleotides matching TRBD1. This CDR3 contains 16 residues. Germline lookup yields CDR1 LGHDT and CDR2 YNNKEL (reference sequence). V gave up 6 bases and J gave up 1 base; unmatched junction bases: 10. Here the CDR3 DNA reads TGTGCCAGCAGGGCGGACCTCACAGGGGGCCAAGAGACCCAGTACTTC. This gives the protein CASRADLTGGQETQYF.

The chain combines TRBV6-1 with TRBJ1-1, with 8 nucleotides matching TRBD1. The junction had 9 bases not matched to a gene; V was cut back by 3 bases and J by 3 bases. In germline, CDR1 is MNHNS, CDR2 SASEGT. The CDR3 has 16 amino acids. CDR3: CASSDFRTGKYTEAFF. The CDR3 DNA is TGTGCCAGCAGTGATTTTCGGACAGGGAAGTACACTGAAGCTTTCTTT.

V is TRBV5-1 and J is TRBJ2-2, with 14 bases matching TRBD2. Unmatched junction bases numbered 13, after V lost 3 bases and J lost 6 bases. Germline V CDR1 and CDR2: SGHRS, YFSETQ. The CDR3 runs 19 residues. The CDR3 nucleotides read TGCGCCAGCAGCTCGTCACCGGGACTAGCGGGAGTAAAGTCCGGGGAGCTGTTTTTT. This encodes CASSSSPGLAGVKSGELFF.

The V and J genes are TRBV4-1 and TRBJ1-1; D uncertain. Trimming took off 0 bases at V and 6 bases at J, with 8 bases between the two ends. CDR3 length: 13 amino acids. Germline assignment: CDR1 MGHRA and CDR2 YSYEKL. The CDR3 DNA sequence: TGCGCCAGCAGCCAAGAGATGAGGCCTGAAGCTTTCTTT. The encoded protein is CASSQEMRPEAFF.

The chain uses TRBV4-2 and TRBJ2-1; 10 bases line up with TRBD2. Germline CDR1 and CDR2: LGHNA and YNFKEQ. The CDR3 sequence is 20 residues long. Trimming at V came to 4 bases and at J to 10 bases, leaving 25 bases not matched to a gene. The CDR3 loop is CASSPRWAERRLAGVREQFF. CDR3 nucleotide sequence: TGTGCCAGCAGCCCCCGTTGGGCGGAGCGTCGGCTAGCGGGAGTACGAGAGCAGTTCTTC.

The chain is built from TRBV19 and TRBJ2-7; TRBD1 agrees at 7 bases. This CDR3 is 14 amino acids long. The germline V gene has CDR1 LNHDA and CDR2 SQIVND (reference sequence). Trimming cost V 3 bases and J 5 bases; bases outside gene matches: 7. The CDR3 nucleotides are TGTGCCAGTAGTATGAGACAGGGAGTCAACGAGCAGTACTTC. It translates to CASSMRQGVNEQYF.

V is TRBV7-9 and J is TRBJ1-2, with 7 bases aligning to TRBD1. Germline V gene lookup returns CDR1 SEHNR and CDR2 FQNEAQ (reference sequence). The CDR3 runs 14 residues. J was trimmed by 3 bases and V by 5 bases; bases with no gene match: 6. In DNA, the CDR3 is TGTGCCAGCAGCCCCAAGACAGGGTACTATGGCTACACCTTC. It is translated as CASSPKTGYYGYTF.

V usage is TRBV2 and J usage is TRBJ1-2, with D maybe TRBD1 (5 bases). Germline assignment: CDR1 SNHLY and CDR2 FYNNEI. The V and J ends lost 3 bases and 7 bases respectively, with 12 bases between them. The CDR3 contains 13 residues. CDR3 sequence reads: CASSDRARSGYTF. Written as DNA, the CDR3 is TGTGCCAGCAGTGACAGGGCACGGAGTGGCTACACCTTC.

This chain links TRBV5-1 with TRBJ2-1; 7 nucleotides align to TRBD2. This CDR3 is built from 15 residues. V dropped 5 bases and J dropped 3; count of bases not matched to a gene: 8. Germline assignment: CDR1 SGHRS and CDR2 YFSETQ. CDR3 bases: TGCGCCAGCAGTGGGGGGGACGGATTCTACAATGAGCAGTTCTTC. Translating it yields CASSGGDGFYNEQFF.

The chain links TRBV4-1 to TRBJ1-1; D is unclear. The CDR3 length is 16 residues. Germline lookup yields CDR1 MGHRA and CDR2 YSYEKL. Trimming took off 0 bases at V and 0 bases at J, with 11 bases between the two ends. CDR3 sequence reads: CASSQEYGLMNTEAFF. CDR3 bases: TGCGCCAGCAGCCAAGAGTATGGGCTAATGAACACTGAAGCTTTCTTT.

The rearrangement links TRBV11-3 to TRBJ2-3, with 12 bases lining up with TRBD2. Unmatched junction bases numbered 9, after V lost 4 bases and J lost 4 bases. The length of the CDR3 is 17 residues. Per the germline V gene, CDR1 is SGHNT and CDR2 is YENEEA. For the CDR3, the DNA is TGTGCCAGCAGCTCTAGCGGGAGGGCCTTTGGAGCAGATACGCAGTATTTT. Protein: CASSSSGRAFGADTQYF.

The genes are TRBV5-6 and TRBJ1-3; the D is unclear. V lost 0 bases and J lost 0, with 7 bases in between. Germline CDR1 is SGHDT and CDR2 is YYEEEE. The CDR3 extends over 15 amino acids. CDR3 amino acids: CASSLAGSSGNTIYF. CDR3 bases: TGTGCCAGCAGCTTGGCCGGTAGCTCTGGAAACACCATATATTTT.